What follows is one TCR beta chain and its context. Its antigen is unknown. The CDR3 is 17 residues long. The sample originates from a study of T cell responses to AZD1222 COVID-19 vaccine. Method: immunoSEQ multiplex PCR; TCRdb's copy keeps in-frame clones and lacks some. The sample has about 110,000 clones, about 85% seen once; the top ten hold 2% to 2.5%. Analysis merged second doses at about 4 or about 12 weeks. Notes on the study in general: White British people made up most donors, females outnumbered males, and clonal diversity was possibly underestimated. The repertoires were collected only after the peak T cell response. The study identified only 6 or 7 AZD1222 recipients as seropositive at baseline.

The receptor comes from an adult who received the AZD1222 COVID-19 vaccine. The V and J genes are TRBV21-1 and TRBJ2-7; the table's D call of TRBD2 was not tested on the DNA. TRBV21-1 is assigned pseudogene status. The material sequenced was peripheral blood, taken 28 days after the second AZD1222 dose. The CDR3 DNA sequence: TGTGCCAGCACCGGATCGGGGGAAGTGGGTCCTACGGACGAGCAGTACTTC. This encodes CASTGSGEVGPTDEQYF.